The rows below give T cell receptor beta chains drawn from one sample of a study of cytomegalovirus exposure and HLA in healthy donors. This table comes from immunoSEQ multiplex PCR, and its TCRdb copy is limited to in-frame clones, with some not included. The table has about 170,000 clones, roughly 75% seen once. Material for sequencing was PBMCs. The receptors stem from a woman aged 45-65 years in good health and CMV-seropositive. The CDR3 runs from the conserved cysteine through the conserved F or W. Each record gives: J gene, V gene, clone size, D gene, CDR3 DNA, CDR3 protein. The D gene is left open where the match is weak. Clone size appears in some rows only: once, few, many, or a class for an expanded clone.

>TRBJ1-3|TRBV28|NA|NA
TGTGCCAGCAAAAAAAAAGGGGCGCCAGGGAGAAACACCATATATTTT
CASKKKGAPGRNTIYF
>TRBJ2-1|TRBV6-5|few|NA
TGTGCCAGCGGGAGGTCGTATGAGCAGTTCTTC
CASGRSYEQFF
>TRBJ2-5|TRBV28|NA|TRBD2
TGTGCCAGCAGTTCCTTAGCGGGAGCGTCAGAGACCCAGTACTTC
CASSSLAGASETQYF
>TRBJ2-7|TRBV28|NA|TRBD1
TGTGCCAGCAGTTCCGGGACAGGGTGGCACGAGCAGTACTTC
CASSSGTGWHEQYF
>TRBJ2-1|TRBV7-2|NA|TRBD2
TGTGCCAGCAGCTTAGGACTAGCTCGGGACAATGAGCAGTTCTTC
CASSLGLARDNEQFF
>TRBJ2-5|TRBV18|few|TRBD1
TGTGCCAGCTCCCAAGACAGGGCCGTCCAAGAGACCCAGTACTTC
CASSQDRAVQETQYF
>TRBJ2-7|TRBV4-2|NA|NA
TGTGCCAGCAGCCAAGACGCCGGGAGCACCTACGAGCAGTACTTC
CASSQDAGSTYEQYF
>TRBJ1-4|TRBV29-1|NA|TRBD1
TGCAGCGCCAATCCGGGGACAGGGAGCGAAAAACTGTTTTTT
CSANPGTGSEKLFF
>TRBJ1-1|TRBV7-2|NA|TRBD1
TGTGCCAGCAGCCCTCACAGGGGGCGGCTGAACACTGAAGCTTTCTTT
CASSPHRGRLNTEAFF
>TRBJ1-3|TRBV5-1|NA|NA
TGCGCCAGCAGCTTGGAGGCGCGGGGAAACACCATATATTTT
CASSLEARGNTIYF
>TRBJ2-7|TRBV19|NA|TRBD1
TGTGCCAGTAGGACAGGGGGTGGCTCCTACGAGCAGTACTTC
CASRTGGGSYEQYF
>TRBJ1-5|TRBV29-1|NA|NA
TGCAGTGTACTATGGGGCAATCAGCCCCAGCATTTT
CSVLWGNQPQHF
>TRBJ1-2|TRBV28|NA|NA
TGTGCCAGCACAGCGGAACTGGGCTATGGCTACACCTTC
CASTAELGYGYTF
>TRBJ2-6|TRBV5-4|NA|NA
TGTGCCAGCAGCTTGCGGGCAGGGTCCGGGGCCAACGTCCTGACTTTC
CASSLRAGSGANVLTF
>TRBJ1-3|TRBV9|NA|NA
TGTGCCAGCAGCCCCCTACCTGGAAACACCATATATTTT
CASSPLPGNTIYF
>TRBJ2-7|TRBV6-1|NA|TRBD1
TGTGCCAGCAGTCACTCGGGGACAGCCTTGGAGCAGTACTTC
CASSHSGTALEQYF
>TRBJ2-7|TRBV4-3|once|TRBD1
TGCGCCAGCAGCCAAGGACAGGGGAACTACGAGCAGTACTTC
CASSQGQGNYEQYF
>TRBJ2-4|TRBV6-5|NA|NA
TGTGCCAGCATGAACAGACAAAAAAACATTCAGTACTTC
CASMNRQKNIQYF
>TRBJ1-4|TRBV7-9|NA|TRBD1
TGTGCCAGCAGTCAGACAGGGGGGGATGAAAAACTGTTTTTT
CASSQTGGDEKLFF
>TRBJ1-5|TRBV18|NA|TRBD1
TGTGCCAGCTCACCATCAGGGACAGGCCTTAGTCCCCAGCATTTT
CASSPSGTGLSPQHF
>TRBJ2-7|TRBV7-2|NA|NA
TGTGCCAGCAGACTGGAGGACTCCTACGAGCAGTACTTC
CASRLEDSYEQYF
>TRBJ2-1|TRBV23-1|few|NA
TGCGCCAGCACCCCCCGGGGGAGCTCCTACAATGAGCAGTTCTTC
CASTPRGSSYNEQFF
>TRBJ1-2|TRBV15|NA|TRBD1
TGTGCCACCAGCACATCTATCCCGGGACAGGCAACGATCACCTTC
CATSTSIPGQATITF
>TRBJ2-7|TRBV13|NA|TRBD2
TGTGCCAGCAGCCTAAGAGCGGGGGTCTACGAGCAGTACTTC
CASSLRAGVYEQYF
>TRBJ2-7|TRBV7-9|NA|NA
TGTGCCAGCAGCGGGGGCAGGGTGGCGTACGAGCAGTACTTC
CASSGGRVAYEQYF
>TRBJ2-2|TRBV14|NA|NA
TGTGCCAGCAGCCAAGTTGGGGGACACAGGACCGGGGAGCTGTTTTTT
CASSQVGGHRTGELFF
>TRBJ2-1|TRBV16|NA|TRBD2
TGTGCCAGCAACCGACTAGCGATCAATGAGCAGTTCTTC
CASNRLAINEQFF
>TRBJ2-1|TRBV6-5|NA|TRBD1
TGTGCCAGCAGTAACCCGGGACAGGCGAATGAGCAGTTCTTC
CASSNPGQANEQFF
>TRBJ1-5|TRBV23-1|NA|NA
TGCGCCAGCACCCAGGGATATCAGCCCCAGCATTTT
CASTQGYQPQHF
>TRBJ2-7|TRBV19|NA|NA
TGTGCCAGTAGTATTACCCCAGGGCTCGGAAGGGTGCAGTACTTC
CASSITPGLGRVQYF
>TRBJ2-7|TRBV5-4|NA|TRBD2
TGTGCCAGCAGCAAAAGCGGGAGTTTTAACGAGCAGTACTTC
CASSKSGSFNEQYF
>TRBJ1-2|TRBV4-3|NA|NA
TGCGCCAGCAGCCCCTTTCGATCGGGACTCAACTATGGCTACACCTTC
CASSPFRSGLNYGYTF
>TRBJ1-1|TRBV5-1|NA|TRBD1
TGCGCCAGCAGCTTGGGACAGGGACGAGATGAAGCTTTCTTT
CASSLGQGRDEAFF
>TRBJ1-5|TRBV7-9|NA|NA
TGTGCCAGCAGCCCAAGCGGCCAGGTTAGCAATCAGCCCCAGCATTTT
CASSPSGQVSNQPQHF
>TRBJ1-5|TRBV19|NA|NA
TGTGCCAGTAGTAGGGGCAGAGAAATCAATCAGCCCCAGCATTTT
CASSRGREINQPQHF
>TRBJ2-6|TRBV4-3|few|NA
TGCGCCAGCAGCCAAGAGGAGGGGTCTGGGGCCAACGTCCTGACTTTC
CASSQEEGSGANVLTF
>TRBJ1-1|TRBV28|NA|TRBD1
TGTGCCAGCAGTTCAGGGGGCTCGAACACTGAAGCTTTCTTT
CASSSGGSNTEAFF
>TRBJ2-5|TRBV6-6|once|NA
TGTGCCAGCAGTTATGTGGGGCAAGGGACCCAGTACTTC
CASSYVGQGTQYF
>TRBJ1-1|TRBV27|NA|NA
TGTGCCAGCAGTTTATGGCCCGTTGGCGAGGAGGCTGAAGCTTTCTTT
CASSLWPVGEEAEAFF
>TRBJ1-5|TRBV5-4|NA|NA
TGTGCCAGCAGCTTCGGGGGGGACCAGCCCCAGCATTTT
CASSFGGDQPQHF
>TRBJ2-5|TRBV18|NA|NA
TGTGCCAGCTCTCGCGGACAGCCCCAAGAGACCCAGTACTTC
CASSRGQPQETQYF
>TRBJ2-1|TRBV27|NA|NA
TGTGCCAGCAGACTCTTGGAGGGACCCTCCTACAATGAGCAGTTCTTC
CASRLLEGPSYNEQFF
>TRBJ2-3|TRBV5-1|NA|TRBD1
TGCGCCAGCAGCCTTCTTCCAGGGGGAGCCGCAGATACGCAGTATTTT
CASSLLPGGAADTQYF
>TRBJ2-7|TRBV29-1|few|TRBD2
TGCAGCGTTAGGGCTAGCGGATACTACGAGCAGTACTTC
CSVRASGYYEQYF
>TRBJ2-7|TRBV7-9|NA|NA
TGTGCCAGCAGCTTAAGGGAAGTGGGGCAATCCTACGAGCAGTACTTC
CASSLREVGQSYEQYF
>TRBJ1-2|TRBV28|few|NA
TGTGCCAGCAGAACTTCTGACAGGCCACTCGGTAACTATGGCTACACCTTC
CASRTSDRPLGNYGYTF
>TRBJ1-6|TRBV19|NA|NA
TGTGCCAGTAGGGGCAGCTACTATAATTCACCCCTCCACTTT
CASRGSYYNSPLHF
>TRBJ1-4|TRBV7-2|NA|TRBD1
TGTGCCAGCAGCTTCGGACAGGGAAGGACTAATGAAAAACTGTTTTTT
CASSFGQGRTNEKLFF
>TRBJ1-1|TRBV28|NA|NA
TGTGCCAGCAGTACCCCAGGGCCCCGTGAAGCTTTCTTT
CASSTPGPREAFF
>TRBJ1-1|TRBV7-8|NA|NA
TGTGCCAGCATTGGACAGCTGGAAGCTTTCTTT
CASIGQLEAFF
>TRBJ2-5|TRBV5-5|NA|TRBD2
TGTGCCAGCAGCTCGTGGGGGGGTACCCGTGAGACCCAGTACTTC
CASSSWGGTRETQYF
>TRBJ1-1|TRBV7-8|NA|TRBD1
TGTGCCAGCAGCTTATATCCGACAGGGCCGTTGAACACTGAAGCTTTCTTT
CASSLYPTGPLNTEAFF
>TRBJ2-2|TRBV28|NA|TRBD2
TGTGCCAGCAGTTTATCGATAGCGGGAGGGATAAGCGGGGAGCTGTTTTTT
CASSLSIAGGISGELFF
>TRBJ2-6|TRBV7-3|NA|NA
TGTGCCAGCAGCTCAGGGGCTGGGGCCAACGTCCTGACTTTC
CASSSGAGANVLTF
>TRBJ2-1|TRBV7-2|NA|NA
TGTGCCAGCCCCTCCGGGTCAAGCTCCTACAATGAGCAGTTCTTC
CASPSGSSSYNEQFF
>TRBJ2-1|TRBV10-3|NA|TRBD2
TGTGCCATCAGTGGGTGGAGCGGGGGGGCCAATGAGCAGTTCTTC
CAISGWSGGANEQFF
>TRBJ2-1|TRBV15|NA|NA
TGTGCCACCAGCGGGACTACAGGGAATGAGCAGTTCTTC
CATSGTTGNEQFF
>TRBJ2-7|TRBV7-2|NA|NA
TGTGCCAACAGCTTAGTGGGGGCGGTGTACGAGCAGTACTTC
CANSLVGAVYEQYF
>TRBJ1-2|TRBV5-4|NA|TRBD1
TGTGCCAGCAGCTTGGCCCGACAGGGGAGCTATGGCTACACCTTC
CASSLARQGSYGYTF
>TRBJ2-2|TRBV19|NA|NA
TGTGCCAGTAGTATTTCCGTGAACACCGGGGAGCTGTTTTTT
CASSISVNTGELFF